The 19 T cell receptor beta chains below were found in one sample sequenced in a study of blood T cell repertoires in COVID-19. TCRdb's copy holds only in-frame clones and misses some; the assay was immunoSEQ multiplex PCR. The data contain around 300,000 clones, nearly 90% of them singletons. The sequencing sample was made of peripheral blood. These receptor sequences come from a man between 18 and 29 years old with active or convalescent COVID-19.

In the case of this clone: The same CDR3 is also encoded by other DNA sequences in this sample. V and J are TRBV19 and TRBJ1-4; 10 bases fit TRBD1. The junction had 2 bases not matched to a gene; V was cut back by 8 bases and J by 5 bases. Germline V CDR1 and CDR2: LNHDA, SQIVND (reference sequence). CDR3 length: 13 amino acids. Here the CDR3 reads CASSTGGNEKLFF. The CDR3 region has the DNA TGTGCCAGTTCGACAGGGGGCAATGAAAAACTGTTTTTT.

The chain couples TRBV7-8 to TRBJ1-2; 7 bases align to TRBD1. The CDR3 consists of 17 residues. J gave up 6 bases and V 4 bases, and 17 bases lay outside the gene matches. Germline values: CDR1 SGHVS, CDR2 FQNEAQ. For the CDR3, the DNA is TGTGCCAGCAGCTACGAATTCACAAAGGGGGCTAGAGATGGCTACACCTTC. Amino acid sequence: CASSYEFTKGARDGYTF.

This rearrangement joins TRBV6-5 to TRBJ1-5; 7 nucleotides match TRBD1. V gave up 0 bases and J gave up 4 bases; unmatched junction bases: 3. This CDR3 comprises 15 residues. From germline, CDR1 is MNHEY and CDR2 SVGAGI. In DNA, the CDR3 is TGTGCCAGCAGTTACTCGGGACAGCCAAATCAGCCCCAGCATTTT. It yields the protein CASSYSGQPNQPQHF.

V and J are TRBV19 and TRBJ1-4, with no clear D. The CDR3 has 15 residues. Trimming stripped 5 bases from V and 2 bases from J, with 12 bases between. CDR1 LNHDA and CDR2 SQIVND come from the germline V gene (reference sequence). CDR3 coding DNA: TGTGCCAGTAGTCGCGGTTTGGTCACTAATGAAAAACTGTTTTTT. It yields the protein CASSRGLVTNEKLFF.

DNA for the CDR3: TGTGCCAGCAGCGCGGGAGAGAATGGCTACACCTTC. Translated: CASSAGENGYTF. This chain joins TRBV7-6 and TRBJ1-2; D is unresolved. Germline V gives CDR1 SGHVS, CDR2 FNYEAQ. The length of the CDR3 is 12 residues. V was pared by 5 bases and J by 6 bases, with 10 bases between.

CDR3 sequence reads: CASSEALGRTDTQYF. The CDR3 DNA sequence: TGTGCCAGCAGTGAGGCACTTGGGAGGACAGATACGCAGTATTTT. This chain connects TRBV2 to TRBJ2-3; the D gene is possibly TRBD2 (6 bases). V lost 3 bases to trimming and J lost 3 bases, with 13 bases between them. Germline V gene data show CDR1 as SNHLY and CDR2 as FYNNEI. This CDR3 has 15 residues.

This rearrangement joins TRBV6-5 to TRBJ2-6; perhaps TRBD2 as D (6 bases). Germline CDR1 MNHEY, CDR2 SVGAGI. V lost 6 bases, J lost 7 bases, and 13 bases lay in between. This CDR3 has 14 residues. The CDR3 region has the DNA TGTGCCAGCAGGCCCACGGCGGGAGCCAACGTCCTGACTTTC. Its protein product is CASRPTAGANVLTF.

The chain combines TRBV5-4 with TRBJ2-1; 9 bases fit TRBD2. Looked up from germline, CDR1 is SGHNT and CDR2 is YYREEE (reference sequence). Losses at the gene ends were 4 bases for V and 0 bases for J; bases not matched to a gene: 14. The CDR3 is 19 residues long. The CDR3 region is CASSVMSGGTYSSYNEQFF. Written as DNA, the CDR3 is TGTGCCAGCAGCGTGATGAGCGGGGGGACCTATAGCTCCTACAATGAGCAGTTCTTC.

This rearrangement joins TRBV4-2 to TRBJ1-3, with D possibly being TRBD1 (6 bases). Germline CDR1 LGHNA, CDR2 YNFKEQ. V lost 0 bases, J lost 0 bases, and 12 bases lay in between. The CDR3 sequence is 17 residues long. CDR3 coding DNA: TGTGCCAGCAGCCAAGACCCCCAGGGGATCTCTGGAAACACCATATATTTT. Translation: CASSQDPQGISGNTIYF.

The genes are TRBV2 and TRBJ1-3; no clear D. Germline values: CDR1 SNHLY, CDR2 FYNNEI. Between the trimmed V and J ends, which lost 5 bases and 0 bases, there was a span of 8 bases. There are 14 residues in the CDR3. This chain's CDR3 is CASSSEVSGNTIYF. The CDR3 DNA follows: TGTGCCAGCAGTAGTGAGGTCTCTGGAAACACCATATATTTT.

This CDR3 reads CASTSHGGAFF. DNA for the CDR3: TGTGCCAGCACCTCCCACGGTGGAGCTTTCTTT. The gene calls are TRBV2 and TRBJ1-1; D is unresolved. This CDR3 is built from 11 residues. Trimming left V 7 bases short and J 10 bases short, with 13 bases between. From germline, CDR1 is SNHLY and CDR2 FYNNEI.

This chain connects TRBV3-1 (or the pseudogene TRBV3-2) to TRBJ1-4, with D tentatively TRBD1 (6 bases). Germline CDR1 LGHDT, CDR2 YNNKEL (reference sequence). V lost 4 bases, J lost 5 bases, and 17 bases lay in between. The CDR3 runs 16 residues. DNA for the CDR3: TGTGCCAGCAGCCTTCCCGGGGGGGGCGTAAATGAAAAACTGTTTTTT. Its protein product is CASSLPGGGVNEKLFF.

This sequence joins TRBV2 and TRBJ2-1, with D perhaps TRBD1 (5 bases). Germline loops: CDR1 SNHLY, CDR2 FYNNEI. The V and J ends lost 6 bases and 3 bases respectively, with 9 bases between them. The CDR3 contains 13 residues. The chain's CDR3 is CASSVTDYNEQFF. CDR3 DNA sequence: TGTGCCAGCAGCGTGACAGACTACAATGAGCAGTTCTTC.

The genes are TRBV4-3 and TRBJ2-3; TRBD2 agrees at 9 bases. Germline V gene sequence: CDR1 LGHNA, CDR2 YSLEER. Germline trimming cut 0 bases from V and 4 bases from J; bases unmatched to any gene: 8. This CDR3 spans 17 amino acids. The CDR3 region has the DNA TGCGCCAGCAGCCAAGATCGGCGGGGGGGCAGCTCAGATACGCAGTATTTT. Its protein product is CASSQDRRGGSSDTQYF.

This clone has just a few counts. The rearrangement uses TRBV5-5 and TRBJ1-1; TRBD1 is a possible D gene (5 bases). The V and J ends lost 0 bases and 3 bases respectively, with 18 bases between them. CDR3 size: 17 residues. Germline V gives CDR1 SGHKS, CDR2 YYEKEE (reference sequence). The DNA for the CDR3 is TGTGCCAGCAGCTTGGACGCCGCGGGCCCGGGGGACACTGAAGCTTTCTTT. It encodes CASSLDAAGPGDTEAFF.

The count of this clone is one. The chain carries TRBV7-2 and TRBJ2-5, with 9 bases matching TRBD2. Germline values: CDR1 SGHTA, CDR2 FQGNSA. The CDR3 sequence is 15 residues long. Trimming cost V 5 bases and J 1 base; bases outside gene matches: 5. DNA of the CDR3: TGTGCCAGCAGCGCCGGGCGGGGGGGCCAAGAGACCCAGTACTTC. Amino acid sequence: CASSAGRGGQETQYF.

This chain joins TRBV18 and TRBJ1-2; 11 positions match TRBD1. Germline trimming cut 5 bases from V and 7 bases from J; bases unmatched to any gene: 9. CDR1 and CDR2 (germline): KGHSH, LQKENI. CDR3 length equals 15 residues. The CDR3 spells CASSAPGTGGRGYTF. CDR3 DNA sequence: TGTGCCAGCTCAGCTCCCGGGACAGGGGGTCGTGGCTACACCTTC.

The chain uses TRBV24-1 and TRBJ2-1, with TRBD2 matching 15 bases. This CDR3 is 18 amino acids long. Germline V gene lookup returns CDR1 KGHDR and CDR2 SFDVKD. The junction had 11 bases not matched to a gene; V was cut back by 4 bases and J by 8 bases. CDR3 nucleotides: TGTGCCACCAGTGACTCCGGGACTAGCGGGGGGACGGGGGATGAGCAGTTCTTC. This sequence encodes CATSDSGTSGGTGDEQFF.

The chain joins TRBV15 to TRBJ2-5, with a possible D match to TRBD1 (6 bases). The CDR3 is 14 residues long. Germline CDR1 LNHNV, CDR2 YYDKDF (reference sequence). The V gene lost 5 bases and the J gene lost 3 bases, with 13 bases spanning the gap. The CDR3 DNA is TGTGCCACCAGCCCAGGGGTTTCTAAAGAGACCCAGTACTTC. This translates into CATSPGVSKETQYF.